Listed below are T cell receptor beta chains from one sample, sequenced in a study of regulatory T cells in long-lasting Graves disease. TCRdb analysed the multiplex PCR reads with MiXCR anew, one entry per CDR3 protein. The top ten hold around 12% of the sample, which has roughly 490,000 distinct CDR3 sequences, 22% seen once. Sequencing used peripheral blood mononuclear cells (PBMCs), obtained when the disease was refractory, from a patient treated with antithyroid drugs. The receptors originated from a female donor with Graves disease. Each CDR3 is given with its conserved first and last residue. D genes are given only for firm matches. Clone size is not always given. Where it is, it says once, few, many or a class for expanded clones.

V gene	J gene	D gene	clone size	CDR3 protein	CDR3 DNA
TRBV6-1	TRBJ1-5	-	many	CASSWGRDQPQHF	TGTGCCAGCAGCTGGGGCCGTGATCAGCCCCAGCATTTT
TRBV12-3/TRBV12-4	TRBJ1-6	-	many	CASSLAPPSGSPLHF	TGTGCCAGCAGTTTAGCACCCCCTTCCGGTTCACCCCTCCACTTT
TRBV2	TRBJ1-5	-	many	CASSEALRQPQHF	TGTGCCAGCAGTGAAGCGCTTCGACAGCCCCAGCATTTT
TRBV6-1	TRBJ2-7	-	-	CASSRDNNYEQYF	TGTGCCAGCAGTCGGGACAATAACTACGAGCAGTACTTC
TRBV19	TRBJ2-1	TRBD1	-	CASQRTGTGSDNEQFF	TGTGCCAGTCAAAGGACCGGGACAGGGTCGGACAATGAGCAGTTCTTC
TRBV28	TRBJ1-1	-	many	CASSLFTEAFF	TGTGCCAGCAGTTTATTCACTGAAGCTTTCTTT
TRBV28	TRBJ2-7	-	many	CASSPRFGVEQYF	TGTGCCAGCAGTCCCAGGTTTGGGGTCGAGCAGTACTTC
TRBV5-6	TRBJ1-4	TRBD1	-	CASSLDRGPAATNEKLFF	TGTGCCAGCAGCTTGGACAGGGGGCCCGCGGCGACTAATGAAAAACTGTTTTTT
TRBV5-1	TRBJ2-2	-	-	CASSPGPYGGTGELFF	TGCGCCAGCAGCCCGGGACCCTACGGCGGTACCGGGGAGCTGTTTTTT
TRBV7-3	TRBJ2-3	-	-	CASSSQALVDTQYF	TGTGCCAGCAGCTCGCAGGCCCTAGTGGATACGCAGTATTTT
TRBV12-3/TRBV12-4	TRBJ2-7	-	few	CASSPRLYQRGDDYEQYF	TGTGCCAGCAGCCCCAGGCTATACCAAAGGGGGGACGACTACGAGCAGTACTTC
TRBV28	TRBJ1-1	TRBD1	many	CASSTLPRQGLEAFF	TGTGCCAGCAGTACCCTACCAAGACAGGGGCTAGAAGCTTTCTTT
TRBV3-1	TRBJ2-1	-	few	CASSQRTKNEQFF	TGTGCCAGCAGCCAACGGACTAAGAATGAGCAGTTCTTC
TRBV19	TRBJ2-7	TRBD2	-	CASSDRLAGAYEQYF	TGTGCCAGTAGTGATCGATTAGCGGGGGCCTACGAGCAGTACTTC
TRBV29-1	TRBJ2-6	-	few	CSVDGSGANVLTF	TGCAGCGTTGATGGCTCTGGGGCCAACGTCCTGACTTTC
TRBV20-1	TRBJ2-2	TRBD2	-	CSARARASGRAGAGELFF	TGCAGTGCTAGAGCTAGGGCTAGCGGGAGGGCCGGCGCCGGGGAGCTGTTTTTT
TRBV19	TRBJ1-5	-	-	CASSNLDQPQHF	TGTGCCAGTAGTAACCTAGATCAGCCCCAGCATTTT
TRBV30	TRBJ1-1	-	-	CAWSVQGSRAFF	TGTGCCTGGAGTGTACAGGGATCTCGAGCTTTCTTT
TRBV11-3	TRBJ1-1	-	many	CASSLEVFGGFTEAFF	TGTGCCAGCAGCTTAGAAGTTTTTGGAGGGTTCACTGAAGCTTTCTTT
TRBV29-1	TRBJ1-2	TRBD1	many	CSVGARDSIDYGYTF	TGCAGCGTTGGGGCCCGGGACAGTATAGACTATGGCTACACCTTC
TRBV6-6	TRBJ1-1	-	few	CASSYFGGDTEAFF	TGTGCCAGCAGTTACTTTGGGGGGGACACTGAAGCTTTCTTT
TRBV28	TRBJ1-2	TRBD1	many	CASSPPDRELYGYTF	TGTGCCAGCAGTCCCCCGGACAGGGAGCTCTATGGCTACACCTTC
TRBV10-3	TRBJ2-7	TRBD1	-	CAISTDPGQDEQYF	TGTGCCATCAGTACCGACCCCGGACAGGACGAGCAGTACTTC
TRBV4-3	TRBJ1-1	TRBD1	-	CASSQDGVPGGAEAFF	TGCGCCAGCAGCCAAGATGGGGTCCCAGGGGGCGCTGAAGCTTTCTTT
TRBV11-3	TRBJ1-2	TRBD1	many	CASSLYEGQGDGYTF	TGTGCCAGCAGCCTCTATGAGGGACAGGGGGATGGCTACACCTTC
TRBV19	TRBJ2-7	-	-	CATRDRSYEQYF	TGTGCCACTAGAGACAGGTCCTACGAGCAGTACTTC
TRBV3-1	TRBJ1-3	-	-	CASSQEWDRNTIYF	TGTGCCAGCAGCCAAGAGTGGGACCGAAACACCATATATTTT
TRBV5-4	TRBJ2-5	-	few	CASSLDLYQETQYF	TGTGCCAGCAGCTTGGATCTGTACCAAGAGACCCAGTACTTC
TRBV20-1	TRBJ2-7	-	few	CSARDLRLRGQYF	TGCAGTGCTAGAGATCTCCGGTTGCGGGGGCAGTACTTC
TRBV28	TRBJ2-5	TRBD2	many	CASSSVVLAGVFQETQYF	TGTGCCAGCAGTTCGGTTGTACTAGCGGGAGTGTTTCAAGAGACCCAGTACTTC
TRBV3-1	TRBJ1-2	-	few	CASSLSRDRYGYTF	TGTGCCAGCAGTCTCTCCAGGGATCGCTATGGCTACACCTTC
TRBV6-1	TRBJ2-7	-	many	CASRPRAPQGNEQYF	TGTGCCAGCAGACCTAGGGCCCCCCAGGGGAACGAGCAGTACTTC